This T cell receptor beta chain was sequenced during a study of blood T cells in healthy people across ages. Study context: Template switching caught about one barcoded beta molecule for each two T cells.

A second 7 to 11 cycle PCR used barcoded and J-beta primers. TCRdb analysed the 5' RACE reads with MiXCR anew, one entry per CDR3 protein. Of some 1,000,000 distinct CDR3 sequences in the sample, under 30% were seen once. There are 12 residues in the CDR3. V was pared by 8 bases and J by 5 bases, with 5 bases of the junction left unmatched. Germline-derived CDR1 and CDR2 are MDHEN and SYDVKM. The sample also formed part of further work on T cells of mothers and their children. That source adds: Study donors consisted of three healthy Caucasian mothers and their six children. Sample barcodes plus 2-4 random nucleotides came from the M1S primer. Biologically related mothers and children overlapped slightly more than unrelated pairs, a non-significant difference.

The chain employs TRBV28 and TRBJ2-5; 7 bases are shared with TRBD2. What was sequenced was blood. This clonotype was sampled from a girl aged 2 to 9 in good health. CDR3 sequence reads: CASCRDYETQYF. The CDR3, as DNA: TGTGCCAGCTGCCGGGACTACGAGACCCAGTACTTC.